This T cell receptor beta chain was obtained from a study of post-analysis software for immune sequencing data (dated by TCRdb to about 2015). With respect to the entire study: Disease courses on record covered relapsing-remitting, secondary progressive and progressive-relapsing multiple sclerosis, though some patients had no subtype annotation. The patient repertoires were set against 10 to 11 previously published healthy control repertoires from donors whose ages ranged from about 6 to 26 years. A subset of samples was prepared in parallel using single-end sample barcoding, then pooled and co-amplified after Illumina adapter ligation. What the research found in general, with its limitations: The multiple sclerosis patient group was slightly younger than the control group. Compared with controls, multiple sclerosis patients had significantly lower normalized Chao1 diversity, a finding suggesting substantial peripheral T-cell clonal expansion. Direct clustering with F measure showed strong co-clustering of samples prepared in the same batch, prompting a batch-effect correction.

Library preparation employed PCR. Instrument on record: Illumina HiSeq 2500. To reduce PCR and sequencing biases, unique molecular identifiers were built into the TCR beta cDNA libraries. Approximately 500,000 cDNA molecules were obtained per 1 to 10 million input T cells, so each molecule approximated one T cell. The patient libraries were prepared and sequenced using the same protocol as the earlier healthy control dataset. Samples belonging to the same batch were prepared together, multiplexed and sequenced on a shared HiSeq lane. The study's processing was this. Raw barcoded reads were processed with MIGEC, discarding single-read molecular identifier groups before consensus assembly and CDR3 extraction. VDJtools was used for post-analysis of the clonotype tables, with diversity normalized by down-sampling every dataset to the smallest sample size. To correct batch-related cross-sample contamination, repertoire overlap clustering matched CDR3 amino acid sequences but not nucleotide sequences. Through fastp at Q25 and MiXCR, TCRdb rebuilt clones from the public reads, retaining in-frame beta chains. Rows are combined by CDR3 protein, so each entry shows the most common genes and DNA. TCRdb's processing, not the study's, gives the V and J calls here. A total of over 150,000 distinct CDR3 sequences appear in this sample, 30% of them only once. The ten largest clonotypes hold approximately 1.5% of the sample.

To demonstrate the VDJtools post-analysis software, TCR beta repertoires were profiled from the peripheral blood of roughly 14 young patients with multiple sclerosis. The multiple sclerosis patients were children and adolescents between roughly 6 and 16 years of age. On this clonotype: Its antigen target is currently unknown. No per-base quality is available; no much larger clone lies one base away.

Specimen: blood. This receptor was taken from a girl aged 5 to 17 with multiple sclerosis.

The CDR3 protein sequence reads: CASSLRRETQYF. The DNA is as follows: TGTGCCAGCAGCCTTCGGAGGGAGACCCAGTACTTC. The V and J segments used are TRBV28 and TRBJ2-5; the D segment could be TRBD2, given 5 matching bases. Counted from cysteine to phenylalanine, this CDR3 has 12 amino acids. The entry retains the CDR3 DNA only, 36 bases that are in frame from base 1. Deletion took 6 bases off V and 5 bases off J, with a span of 10 bases between the germline ends. Taken from the germline V gene, the CDR1 and CDR2 loops are MDHEN and SYDVKM. Outside the CDR3, residues come from the reference TRBV28 and TRBJ2-5 proteins, so the full variable domain is: DVKVTQSSRYLVKRTGEKVFLECVQDMDHENMFWYRQDPGLGLRLIYFSYDVKMKEKGDIPEGYSVSREKKERFSLILESASTNQTSMYLCASSLRRETQYFGPGTRLLVL.